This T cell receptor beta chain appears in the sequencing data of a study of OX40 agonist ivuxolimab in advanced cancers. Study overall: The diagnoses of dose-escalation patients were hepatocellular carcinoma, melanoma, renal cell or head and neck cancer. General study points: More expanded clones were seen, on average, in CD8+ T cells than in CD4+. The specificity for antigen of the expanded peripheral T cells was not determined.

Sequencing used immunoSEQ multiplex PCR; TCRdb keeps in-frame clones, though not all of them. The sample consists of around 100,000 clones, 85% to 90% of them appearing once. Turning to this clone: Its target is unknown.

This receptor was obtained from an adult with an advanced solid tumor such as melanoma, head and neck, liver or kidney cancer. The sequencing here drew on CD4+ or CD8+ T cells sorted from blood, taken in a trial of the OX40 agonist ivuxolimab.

CDR3 nucleotides: TGTGCCAGCAGCTTGGGAGGGGCGACCACAGATACGCAGTATTTT. Amino acids: CASSLGGATTDTQYF. The chain employs TRBV5-4 and TRBJ2-3; D may correspond to TRBD1 or TRBD2 (5 bases each). The CDR3 consists of 15 residues. V was pared by 0 bases and J by 2 bases, with 10 bases between. Per germline, CDR1 SGHNT and CDR2 YYREEE (reference sequence).